The 6 T cell receptor beta chains given below trace back to one sample, sequenced in a study of blood T cell repertoires in COVID-19. Profiled with immunoSEQ multiplex PCR; TCRdb holds only in-frame clones, not every one. The sample lists almost 50,000 clones, 84% occurring once. Sequences were obtained from peripheral blood. The receptors originated from a man in his fifties with acute or convalescent COVID-19.

The chain links TRBV19 to TRBJ2-5; 12 positions match TRBD1. V gave up 3 bases and J gave up 4 bases; unmatched junction bases: 6. CDR1 is LNHDA, CDR2 SQIVND, per germline (reference sequence). The CDR3 runs to 16 residues. CDR3 sequence reads: CASSIPGTGGGETQYF. Here the CDR3 DNA reads TGTGCCAGTAGTATCCCCGGGACAGGGGGCGGAGAGACCCAGTACTTC.

The chain recombines TRBV28 with TRBJ1-3; 8 nucleotides align to TRBD1. Germline CDR1 and CDR2: MDHEN and SYDVKM. Losses at the gene ends were 4 bases for V and 0 bases for J; bases not matched to a gene: 2. CDR3 size: 15 residues. The CDR3 nucleotides read TGTGCCAGCAGTTCCGACAGGGGCTCTGGAAACACCATATATTTT. Its protein is CASSSDRGSGNTIYF.

The chain links TRBV6-2 or TRBV6-3 to TRBJ2-7; D is unresolved. CDR3 length: 15 residues. Germline V gene sequence: CDR1 MNHEY, CDR2 SVGEGT. Trimming pared 4 bases from V and 2 bases from J, leaving 15 bases between. CDR3 loop: CASSSPRHNTYEQYF. In nucleotides, the CDR3 is TGTGCCAGCAGTTCGCCCAGACACAACACCTACGAGCAGTACTTC.

This chain joins TRBV4-2 and TRBJ2-1; 9 bases map to TRBD2. The CDR3 contains 17 residues. V gave up 0 bases and J gave up 6 bases; unmatched junction bases: 9. The germline V gene encodes CDR1 LGHNA and CDR2 YNFKEQ. Here the CDR3 DNA reads TGTGCCAGCAGCCAAGATCGGAGTGCGGGGGGGCCCAATGAGCAGTTCTTC. Translated, it gives CASSQDRSAGGPNEQFF.

In its sample, this clone was seen once. The rearrangement joins TRBV11-2 to TRBJ1-1; D possibly corresponds to TRBD1 (5 bases). Trimming took 2 bases from V and 1 from J, leaving 14 bases between them. Looked up from germline, CDR1 is SGHAT and CDR2 is FQNNGV. The CDR3 runs to 16 residues. The CDR3: CASSLRWGDSNTEAFF. For the CDR3, the DNA is TGTGCCAGCAGCTTAAGGTGGGGCGACTCGAACACTGAAGCTTTCTTT.

The rearrangement joins TRBV4-2 to TRBJ1-6; tentatively, D is TRBD1 (6 bases). V shed 0 bases and J shed 7 bases, with 13 bases lying between them. The germline gives CDR1 LGHNA, CDR2 YNFKEQ. The CDR3 has 16 residues. CDR3: CASSQDSQGKNSPLHF. CDR3 nucleotide sequence: TGTGCCAGCAGCCAAGATTCACAGGGAAAGAATTCACCCCTCCACTTT.